A single sample is the source of the 18 T cell receptor beta chains below, sequenced in a study of blood T cell repertoires in COVID-19. The repertoire was sequenced with immunoSEQ multiplex PCR; TCRdb's copy has only in-frame clones and lacks some. The sample holds about 180,000 clones, around 80% seen once. The sequencing input was peripheral blood. The origin of the receptors is an elderly woman with COVID-19, enrolled during active disease.

The V call is TRBV5-1, the J call TRBJ1-3; maybe TRBD1 (5 bases). The CDR3 runs to 16 residues. Germline V lookup: CDR1 SGHRS, CDR2 YFSETQ. V was cut by 2 bases and J by 0 bases, with 12 bases left in between. The CDR3 DNA is TGCGCCAGCAGCTTTGGGGGGAGCGACTCTGGAAACACCATATATTTT. Protein sequence: CASSFGGSDSGNTIYF.

The chain uses TRBV27 and TRBJ2-7; D may be TRBD1 (6 bases). CDR1 is MNHEY and CDR2 is SMNVEV in the germline V gene (reference sequence). V was trimmed by 3 bases and J by 6 bases, leaving 12 bases between them. The CDR3 has 13 amino acids. The DNA for the CDR3 is TGTGCCAGCAGTTTCAGACAGGATTTCGAGCAGTACTTC. It translates to CASSFRQDFEQYF.

The rearrangement joins TRBV5-1 to TRBJ2-6; possible D gene TRBD2, 6 bases. Germline V gene data show CDR1 as SGHRS and CDR2 as YFSETQ. V gave up 1 base and J gave up 1 base, with 6 bases separating them. This CDR3 has 15 amino acids. CDR3: CASSLSGSGANVLTF. The CDR3 DNA follows: TGCGCCAGCAGCTTGAGCGGGTCTGGGGCCAACGTCCTGACTTTC.

This clone has more than one count but fewer than ten. The chain links TRBV6-1 to TRBJ1-2; 9 bases map to TRBD1. The ends lost 5 bases at V and 2 bases at J; junction bases unmatched: 9. The CDR3 is made up of 16 amino acids. Germline assignment: CDR1 MNHNS and CDR2 SASEGT. The CDR3 loop reads CASSQGFGTGNYGYTF. In nucleotides, the CDR3 is TGTGCCAGCAGTCAAGGGTTCGGGACAGGGAACTATGGCTACACCTTC.

J is TRBJ2-7 and V is TRBV27; possibly TRBD1 for D (5 bases). In germline, CDR1 is MNHEY, CDR2 SMNVEV (reference sequence). This CDR3 spans 12 amino acids. Trimming removed 6 bases from V and 7 bases from J, with 13 bases in between. CDR3 sequence reads: CASRQGTREQYF. The CDR3, as DNA: TGTGCCAGCAGGCAGGGCACGAGGGAGCAGTACTTC.

The rearrangement links TRBV4-3 to TRBJ2-4; no reliable D call. The V end lost 3 bases, the J end lost 9 bases, and 15 bases lay between the germline ends. The CDR3 is made up of 14 amino acids. CDR1 and CDR2 from the germline V gene are LGHNA and YSLEER. CDR3 DNA: TGCGCCAGCAGCCAGTCTCGGCCCTCGGGCATTCAGTACTTC. Residues: CASSQSRPSGIQYF.

This chain uses TRBV27 with TRBJ1-2, with D tentatively TRBD1 (6 bases). From germline, CDR1 is MNHEY and CDR2 SMNVEV (reference sequence). The CDR3 is 14 residues long. V was pared by 5 bases and J by 5 bases, with 15 bases between. In DNA form, the CDR3 reads TGTGCCAGCAGTGACCTACAGGGAACTTATGGCTACACCTTC. Translation gives CASSDLQGTYGYTF.

V usage is TRBV2 and J usage is TRBJ2-5; D is unclear. V was pared by 7 bases and J by 3 bases, with 12 bases between. Germline V gene lookup returns CDR1 SNHLY and CDR2 FYNNEI. The CDR3 runs 13 residues. The CDR3, as DNA: TGTGCCAGCAACTCGAGGCTCGAAGAGACCCAGTACTTC. Its protein is CASNSRLEETQYF.

The chain employs TRBV5-1 and TRBJ2-7, with D perhaps TRBD2 (5 bases). V lost 0 bases and J 1 base, leaving 8 bases between the germline ends. Germline V gene sequence: CDR1 SGHRS, CDR2 YFSETQ. The length of the CDR3 is 14 residues. As DNA, the CDR3 is TGCGCCAGCAGCTTGGCCGGACTGTCCTACGAGCAGTACTTC. Translation: CASSLAGLSYEQYF. Complete variable domain (other parts from reference TRBV5-1 and TRBJ2-7): KAGVTQTPRYLIKTRGQQVTLSCSPISGHRSVSWYQQTPGQGLQFLFEYFSETQRNKGNFPGRFSGRQFSNSRSEMNVSTLELGDSALYLCASSLAGLSYEQYFGPGTRLTVT.

The J gene is TRBJ2-2, the V gene TRBV7-9, with 8 bases aligning to TRBD2. The CDR3 extends over 15 amino acids. CDR1 is SEHNR and CDR2 is FQNEAQ in the germline V gene (reference sequence). V was clipped by 7 bases and J by 5 bases; unmatched bases: 9. The CDR3 is CASTRGGSGTGELFF. The CDR3 DNA follows: TGTGCCAGCACCCGGGGGGGTAGCGGGACCGGGGAGCTGTTTTTT.

The chain employs TRBV29-1 and TRBJ1-1, with D uncertain. V lost 0 bases to trimming and J lost 1 base, with 6 bases between them. CDR3 length: 13 residues. CDR1 and CDR2 from the germline V gene are SQVTM and ANQGSEA. CDR3 coding DNA: TGCAGCGTTGAAGAAACAGCGAACACTGAAGCTTTCTTT. Its protein is CSVEETANTEAFF.

This clone was seen only a few times. The gene calls are TRBV7-9 and TRBJ2-7; D is undetermined. Germline V CDR1 and CDR2: SEHNR, FQNEAQ (reference sequence). With 4 bases removed from V and 6 bases from J, the gap between germline ends came to 13 bases. The CDR3 extends over 13 amino acids. CDR3 in DNA: TGTGCCAGCAGCTCCACTGAGGTCGGCGAGCAGTACTTC. This gives the protein CASSSTEVGEQYF.

The chain has TRBV5-1 and TRBJ2-5, with unresolved D. The CDR3 is 15 residues long. Germline V gene sequence: CDR1 SGHRS, CDR2 YFSETQ. The V end was cut by 0 bases, the J end by 2 bases, with 11 bases between. The CDR3 spells CASSLGSQFQETQYF. As DNA, the CDR3 is TGCGCCAGCAGCTTGGGCAGTCAATTTCAAGAGACCCAGTACTTC.

V usage is TRBV11-2 and J usage is TRBJ2-3, with 8 nucleotides matching TRBD2. This CDR3 contains 15 residues. CDR1 is SGHAT, CDR2 FQNNGV, per germline. The V segment lost 3 bases and the J segment 1 base; nucleotides outside the gene matches: 3. The CDR3, as DNA: TGTGCCAGCAGCTTTTTTAGCGGGGGCACAGATACGCAGTATTTT. This sequence encodes CASSFFSGGTDTQYF.

This clone showed up just a few times. V and J are TRBV15 and TRBJ1-5; the D is unclear. The CDR3 runs to 15 residues. From germline, CDR1 is LNHNV and CDR2 YYDKDF (reference sequence). The V gene lost 8 bases and the J gene lost 0 bases, with 14 bases spanning the gap. For the CDR3, the DNA is TGTGCCACCTCACACCAGGTTTATAGCAATCAGCCCCAGCATTTT. This gives the protein CATSHQVYSNQPQHF.

This chain uses TRBV2 with TRBJ2-3, with TRBD1 matching 10 bases. Germline V CDR1 and CDR2: SNHLY, FYNNEI. The junction had 3 bases not matched to a gene; V was cut back by 4 bases and J by 5 bases. There are 14 residues in the CDR3. The CDR3 sequence: CASSVGQGVDTQYF. The CDR3 DNA follows: TGTGCCAGCAGTGTCGGACAGGGGGTAGATACGCAGTATTTT.

In its sample, this clone was seen many times. V and J are TRBV28 and TRBJ2-7, with 8 bases that match TRBD2. The trim removed 10 bases at V and 6 bases at J, leaving 14 bases unmatched. Germline V gene data show CDR1 as MDHEN and CDR2 as SYDVKM. The CDR3 is made up of 14 amino acids. This CDR3 is CATESPGLEGEQYF. For the CDR3, the DNA is TGTGCCACCGAATCACCGGGACTAGAGGGCGAGCAGTACTTC.

CDR3 residues: CSVEGTHYEQYF. The CDR3 DNA is TGCAGCGTTGAGGGGACACACTACGAGCAGTACTTC. V and J are TRBV29-1 and TRBJ2-7; tentative D call: TRBD1 (6 bases). The CDR3 has 12 residues. Germline V gene data show CDR1 as SQVTM and CDR2 as ANQGSEA. V was pared by 3 bases and J by 3 bases, with 9 bases between.